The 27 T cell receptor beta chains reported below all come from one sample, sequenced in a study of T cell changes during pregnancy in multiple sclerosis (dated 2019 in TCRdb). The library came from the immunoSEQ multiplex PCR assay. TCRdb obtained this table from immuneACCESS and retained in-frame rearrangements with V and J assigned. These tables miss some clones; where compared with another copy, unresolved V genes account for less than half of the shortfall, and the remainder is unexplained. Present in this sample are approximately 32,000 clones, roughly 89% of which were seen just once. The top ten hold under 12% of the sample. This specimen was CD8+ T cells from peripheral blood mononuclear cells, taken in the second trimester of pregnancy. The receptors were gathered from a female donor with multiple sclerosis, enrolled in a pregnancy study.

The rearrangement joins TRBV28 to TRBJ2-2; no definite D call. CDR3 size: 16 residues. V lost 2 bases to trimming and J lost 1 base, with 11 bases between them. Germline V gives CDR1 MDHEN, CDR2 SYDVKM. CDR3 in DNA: TGTGCCAGCAGTTTACTAGTGAACGTGAACACCGGGGAGCTGTTTTTT. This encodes CASSLLVNVNTGELFF.

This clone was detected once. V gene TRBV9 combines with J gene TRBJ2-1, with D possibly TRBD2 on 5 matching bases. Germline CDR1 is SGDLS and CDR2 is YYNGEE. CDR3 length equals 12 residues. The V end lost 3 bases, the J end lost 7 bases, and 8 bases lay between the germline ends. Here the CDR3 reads CASSGRRNEQFF. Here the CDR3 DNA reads TGTGCCAGCAGCGGGCGGAGGAATGAGCAGTTCTTC.

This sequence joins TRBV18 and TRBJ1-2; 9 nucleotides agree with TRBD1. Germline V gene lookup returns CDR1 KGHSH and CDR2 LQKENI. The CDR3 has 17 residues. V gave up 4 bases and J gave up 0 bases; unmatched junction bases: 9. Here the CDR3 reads CASSHPGTGSPNYGYTF. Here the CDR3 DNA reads TGTGCCAGCTCACACCCCGGGACAGGGTCCCCTAACTATGGCTACACCTTC.

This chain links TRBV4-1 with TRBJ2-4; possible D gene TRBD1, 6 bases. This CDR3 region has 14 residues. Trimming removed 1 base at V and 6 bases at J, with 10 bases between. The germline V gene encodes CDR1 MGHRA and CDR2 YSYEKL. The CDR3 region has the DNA TGCGCCAGCAGCCAAGGCCTAGGGGGAAACATTCAGTACTTC. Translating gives CASSQGLGGNIQYF.

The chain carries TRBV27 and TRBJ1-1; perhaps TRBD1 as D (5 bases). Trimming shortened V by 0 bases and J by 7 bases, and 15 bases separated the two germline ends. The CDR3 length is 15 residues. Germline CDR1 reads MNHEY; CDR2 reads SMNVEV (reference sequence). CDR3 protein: CASSLSGGMGVEAFF. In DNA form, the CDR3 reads TGTGCCAGCAGTTTATCGGGAGGGATGGGGGTTGAAGCTTTCTTT.

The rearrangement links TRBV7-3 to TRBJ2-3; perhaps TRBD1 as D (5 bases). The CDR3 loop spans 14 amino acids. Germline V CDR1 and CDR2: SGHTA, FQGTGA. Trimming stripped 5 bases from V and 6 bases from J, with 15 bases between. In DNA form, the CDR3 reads TGTGCCAGCAGCCCCAACCCCAGGGTCGATACGCAGTATTTT. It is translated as CASSPNPRVDTQYF.

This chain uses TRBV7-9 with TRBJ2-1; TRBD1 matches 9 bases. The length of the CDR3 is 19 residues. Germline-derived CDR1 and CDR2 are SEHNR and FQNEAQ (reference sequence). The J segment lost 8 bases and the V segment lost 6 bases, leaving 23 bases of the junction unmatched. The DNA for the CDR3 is TGTGCCAGCAGTTCGTCCGACCTTTCCTACCGGGACAGGGTGCATGAGCAGTTCTTC. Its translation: CASSSSDLSYRDRVHEQFF.

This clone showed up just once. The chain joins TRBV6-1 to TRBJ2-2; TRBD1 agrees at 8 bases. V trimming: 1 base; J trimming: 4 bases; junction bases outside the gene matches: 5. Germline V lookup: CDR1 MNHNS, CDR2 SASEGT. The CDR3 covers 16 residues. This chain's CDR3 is CASSEVPGGLTGELFF. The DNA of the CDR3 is TGTGCCAGCAGTGAAGTGCCAGGGGGCCTCACCGGGGAGCTGTTTTTT.

CDR3 sequence reads: CATSRVRWGQGRSGGELFF. In nucleotides, the CDR3 is TGTGCCACCAGCAGAGTTCGGTGGGGACAGGGGAGGTCAGGCGGGGAGCTGTTTTTT. This rearrangement joins TRBV15 to TRBJ2-2, with TRBD1 matching over 10 bases. The CDR3 is 19 amino acids. Looked up from germline, CDR1 is LNHNV and CDR2 is YYDKDF (reference sequence). V lost 1 base to trimming and J lost 7 bases; unmatched junction nucleotides: 15.

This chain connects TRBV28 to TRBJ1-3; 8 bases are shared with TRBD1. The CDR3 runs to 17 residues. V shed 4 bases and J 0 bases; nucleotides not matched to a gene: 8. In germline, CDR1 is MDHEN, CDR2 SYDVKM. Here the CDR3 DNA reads TGTGCCAGCAGTTCTAGGGACAGGACCTCCTCTGGAAACACCATATATTTT. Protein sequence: CASSSRDRTSSGNTIYF.

The CDR3 nucleotides read TGTGCCAGCAGTTACCGGACAGGCGCCCATGAGCCCCAGCATTTT. The encoded protein is CASSYRTGAHEPQHF. V is TRBV6-5 and J is TRBJ1-5; 7 positions agree with TRBD1. Germline CDR1 MNHEY, CDR2 SVGAGI. V shed 2 bases, J shed 8 bases, and the junction held 9 bases outside the gene matches. The CDR3 spans 15 residues.

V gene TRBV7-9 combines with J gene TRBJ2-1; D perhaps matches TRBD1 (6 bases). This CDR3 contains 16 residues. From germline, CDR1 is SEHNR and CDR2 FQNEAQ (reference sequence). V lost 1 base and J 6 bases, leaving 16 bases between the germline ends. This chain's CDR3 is CASSLGPSNRANEQFF. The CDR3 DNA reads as TGTGCCAGCAGCTTAGGCCCATCAAACAGGGCCAATGAGCAGTTCTTC.

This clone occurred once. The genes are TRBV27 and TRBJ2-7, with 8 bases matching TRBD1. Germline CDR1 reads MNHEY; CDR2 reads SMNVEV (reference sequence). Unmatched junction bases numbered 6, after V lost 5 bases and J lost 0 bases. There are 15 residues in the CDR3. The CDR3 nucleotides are TGTGCCAGCAGTCCCGGACAGGGTGGCTCCTACGAGCAGTACTTC. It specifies CASSPGQGGSYEQYF.

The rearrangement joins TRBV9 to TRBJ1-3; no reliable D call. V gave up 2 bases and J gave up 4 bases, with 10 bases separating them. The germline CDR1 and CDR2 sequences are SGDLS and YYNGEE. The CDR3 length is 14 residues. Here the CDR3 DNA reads TGTGCCAGCAGCGTGAGGGAGGCGGGAAACACCATATATTTT. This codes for CASSVREAGNTIYF.

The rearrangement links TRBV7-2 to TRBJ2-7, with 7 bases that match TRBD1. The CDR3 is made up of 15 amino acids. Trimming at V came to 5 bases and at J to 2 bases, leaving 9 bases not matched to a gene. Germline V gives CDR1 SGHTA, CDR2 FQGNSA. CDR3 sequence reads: CASSPQGVGPYEQYF. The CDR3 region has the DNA TGTGCCAGCAGCCCCCAGGGGGTAGGGCCCTACGAGCAGTACTTC.

The CDR3 reads CASSLGLAAYEQYF. CDR3 in DNA: TGTGCCAGCAGTTTGGGACTAGCGGCCTACGAGCAGTACTTC. This rearrangement joins TRBV6-5 to TRBJ2-7; 11 bases align to TRBD2. The V and J ends lost 4 bases and 2 bases, in that order; junction bases with no gene match: 1. Germline V gene data show CDR1 as MNHEY and CDR2 as SVGAGI. This CDR3 region has 14 residues.

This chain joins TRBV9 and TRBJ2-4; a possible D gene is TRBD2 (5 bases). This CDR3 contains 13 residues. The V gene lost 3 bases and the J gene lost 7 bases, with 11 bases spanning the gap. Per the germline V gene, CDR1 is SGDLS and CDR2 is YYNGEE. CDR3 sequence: CASSAGSPNIQYF. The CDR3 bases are TGTGCCAGCAGCGCGGGGTCTCCCAACATTCAGTACTTC.

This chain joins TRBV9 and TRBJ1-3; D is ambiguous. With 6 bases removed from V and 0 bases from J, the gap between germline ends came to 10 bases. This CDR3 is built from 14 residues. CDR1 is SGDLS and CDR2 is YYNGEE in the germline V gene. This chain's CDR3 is CASTNGDSGNTIYF. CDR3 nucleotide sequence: TGTGCCAGCACGAACGGGGACTCTGGAAACACCATATATTTT.

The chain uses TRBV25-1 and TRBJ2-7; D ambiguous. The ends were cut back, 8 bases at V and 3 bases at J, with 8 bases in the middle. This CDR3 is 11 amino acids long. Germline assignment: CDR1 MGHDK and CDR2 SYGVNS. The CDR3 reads CASGLGYEQYF. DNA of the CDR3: TGTGCCAGCGGCCTAGGCTACGAGCAGTACTTC.

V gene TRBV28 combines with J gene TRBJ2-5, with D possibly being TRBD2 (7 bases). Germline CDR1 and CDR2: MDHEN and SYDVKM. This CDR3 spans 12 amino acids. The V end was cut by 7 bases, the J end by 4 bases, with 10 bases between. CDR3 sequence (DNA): TGTGCCAGCAAAAGGGGGGGAGAGACCCAGTACTTC. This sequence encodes CASKRGGETQYF. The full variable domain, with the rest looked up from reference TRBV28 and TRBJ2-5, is DVKVTQSSRYLVKRTGEKVFLECVQDMDHENMFWYRQDPGLGLRLIYFSYDVKMKEKGDIPEGYSVSREKKERFSLILESASTNQTSMYLCASKRGGETQYFGPGTRLLVL.

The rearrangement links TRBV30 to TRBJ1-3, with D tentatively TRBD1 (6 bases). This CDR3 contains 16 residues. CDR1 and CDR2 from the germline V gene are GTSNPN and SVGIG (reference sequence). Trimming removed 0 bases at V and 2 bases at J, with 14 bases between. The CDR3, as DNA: TGTGCCTGGAGTGTATCTCCGTCAGGGGCTGGAAACACCATATATTTT. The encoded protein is CAWSVSPSGAGNTIYF.

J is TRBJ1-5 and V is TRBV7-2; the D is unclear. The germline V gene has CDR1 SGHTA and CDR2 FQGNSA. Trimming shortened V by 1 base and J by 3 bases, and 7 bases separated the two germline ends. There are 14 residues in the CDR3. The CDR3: CASSLGLNNQPQHF. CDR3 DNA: TGTGCCAGCAGCTTAGGACTGAACAATCAGCCCCAGCATTTT.

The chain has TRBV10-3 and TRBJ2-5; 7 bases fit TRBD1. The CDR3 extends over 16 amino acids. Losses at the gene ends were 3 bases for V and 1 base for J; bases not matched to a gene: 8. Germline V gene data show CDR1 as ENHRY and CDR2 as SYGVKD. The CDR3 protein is CAISETRGGSQETQYF. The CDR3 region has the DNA TGTGCCATCAGTGAAACTAGAGGGGGCAGCCAAGAGACCCAGTACTTC.

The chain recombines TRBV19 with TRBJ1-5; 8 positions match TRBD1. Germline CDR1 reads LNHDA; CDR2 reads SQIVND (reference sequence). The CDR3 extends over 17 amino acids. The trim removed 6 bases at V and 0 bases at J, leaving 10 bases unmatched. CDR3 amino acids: CASSRQGQTASNQPQHF. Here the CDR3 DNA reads TGTGCCAGTAGCCGACAGGGGCAGACGGCTAGCAATCAGCCCCAGCATTTT.

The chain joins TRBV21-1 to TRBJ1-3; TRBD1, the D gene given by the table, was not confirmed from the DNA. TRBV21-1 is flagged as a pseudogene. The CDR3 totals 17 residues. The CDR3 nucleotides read TGTGCCAGCAGCACCCGACCGAAGACAGTCTCTGGAAACACCATATATTTT. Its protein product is CASSTRPKTVSGNTIYF.

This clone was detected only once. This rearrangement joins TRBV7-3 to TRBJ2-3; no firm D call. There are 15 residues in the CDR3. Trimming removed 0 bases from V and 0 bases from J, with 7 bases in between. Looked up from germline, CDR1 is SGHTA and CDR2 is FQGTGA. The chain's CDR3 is CASSLTARSTDTQYF. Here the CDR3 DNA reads TGTGCCAGCAGCTTAACCGCCAGAAGCACAGATACGCAGTATTTT. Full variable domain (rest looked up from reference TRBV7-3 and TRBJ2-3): GAGVSQTPSNKVTEKGKYVELRCDPISGHTALYWYRQSLGQGPEFLIYFQGTGAADDSGLPNDRFFAVRPEGSVSTLKIQRTERGDSAVYLCASSLTARSTDTQYFGPGTRLTVL.

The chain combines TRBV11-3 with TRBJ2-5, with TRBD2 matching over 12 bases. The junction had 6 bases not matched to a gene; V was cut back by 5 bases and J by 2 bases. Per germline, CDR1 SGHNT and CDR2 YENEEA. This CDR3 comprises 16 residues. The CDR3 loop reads CASSPGLAGNQETQYF. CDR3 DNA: TGTGCCAGCAGCCCCGGACTAGCGGGGAATCAAGAGACCCAGTACTTC. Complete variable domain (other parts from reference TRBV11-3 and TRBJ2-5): EAGVVQSPRYKIIEKKQPVAFWCNPISGHNTLYWYLQNLGQGPELLIRYENEEAVDDSQLPKDRFSAERLKGVDSTLKIQPAELGDSAVYLCASSPGLAGNQETQYFGPGTRLLVL.